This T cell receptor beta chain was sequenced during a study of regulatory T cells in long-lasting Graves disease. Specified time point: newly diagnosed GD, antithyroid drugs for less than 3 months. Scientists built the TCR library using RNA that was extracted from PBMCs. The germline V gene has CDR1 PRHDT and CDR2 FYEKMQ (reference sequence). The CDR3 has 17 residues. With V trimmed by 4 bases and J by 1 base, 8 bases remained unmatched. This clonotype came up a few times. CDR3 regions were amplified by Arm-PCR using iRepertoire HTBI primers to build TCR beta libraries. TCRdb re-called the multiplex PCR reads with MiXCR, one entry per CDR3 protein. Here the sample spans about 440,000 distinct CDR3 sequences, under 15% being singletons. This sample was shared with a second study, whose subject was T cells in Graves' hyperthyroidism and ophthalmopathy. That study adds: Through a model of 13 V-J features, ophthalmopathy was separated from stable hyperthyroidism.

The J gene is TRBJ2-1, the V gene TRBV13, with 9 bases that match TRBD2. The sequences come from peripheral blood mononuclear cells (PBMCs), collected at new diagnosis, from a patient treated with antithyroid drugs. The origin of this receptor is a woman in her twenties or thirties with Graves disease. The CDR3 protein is CASSSPLAGWSYNEQFF. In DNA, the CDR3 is TGTGCCAGCAGCTCGCCCCTAGCGGGATGGTCCTACAATGAGCAGTTCTTC.